The 28 T cell receptor beta chains below all came from one sample that was sequenced in a study of cytomegalovirus exposure and HLA in healthy donors. PCR amplification relied on 60 Vbeta primers (plus 13 Jbeta primers). Only in-frame clones appear in the TCRdb table, and some are missing; sequencing was by immunoSEQ multiplex PCR. This sample carries some 120,000 clones, 65% to 75% of them seen once, and the ten largest clones take approximately 7%. Material for sequencing was PBMCs. The receptors here all came from a man in his forties or fifties in good health and CMV-seropositive.

The chain joins TRBV14 to TRBJ2-1, with D perhaps TRBD2 (5 bases). The V gene lost 0 bases and the J gene lost 4 bases, with 13 bases spanning the gap. The length of the CDR3 is 16 residues. Germline loops: CDR1 SGHDN, CDR2 FVKESK. DNA for the CDR3: TGTGCCAGCAGCCAAGATTGGGGAGTCGCATACAATGAGCAGTTCTTC. It yields the protein CASSQDWGVAYNEQFF.

This clone occurred once. The chain is built from TRBV27 and TRBJ1-6, with D tentatively TRBD1 (6 bases). CDR3 size: 16 residues. Germline CDR1 reads MNHEY; CDR2 reads SMNVEV (reference sequence). The V end lost 4 bases, the J end lost 10 bases, and 20 bases lay between the germline ends. The CDR3 spells CASSSRQATFGSPLHF. The CDR3 region has the DNA TGTGCCAGCAGTTCGAGACAGGCCACTTTTGGGTCACCCCTCCACTTT.

Comment on this clone: The sample carries other DNA sequences with the same CDR3. This rearrangement joins TRBV6-4 to TRBJ2-1; D is possibly TRBD2 (5 bases). The V gene lost 2 bases and the J gene lost 7 bases, with 9 bases spanning the gap. This CDR3 has 13 amino acids. CDR1 is MRHNA, CDR2 SNTAGT, per germline. In nucleotides, the CDR3 is TGTGCCAGCAGTGACCGGGATAATAATGAGCAGTTCTTC. This translates into CASSDRDNNEQFF.

The V call is TRBV30, the J call TRBJ1-5; D is undetermined. Germline assignment: CDR1 GTSNPN and CDR2 SVGIG (reference sequence). Trimming pared 1 base from V and 7 bases from J, leaving 17 bases between. CDR3 length equals 15 residues. This chain's CDR3 is CAWSARGRAGQPQHF. Here the CDR3 DNA reads TGTGCCTGGAGTGCCCGCGGTAGGGCGGGACAGCCCCAGCATTTT.

The chain has TRBV11-2 and TRBJ2-7, with a weak D call TRBD1 (6 bases). V shed 0 bases and J shed 3 bases, with 9 bases lying between them. CDR1 and CDR2 (germline): SGHAT, FQNNGV. The CDR3 sequence is 14 residues long. CDR3 in amino acids: CASSLDRGGYEQYF. In DNA, the CDR3 is TGTGCCAGCAGCTTAGATCGAGGGGGCTACGAGCAGTACTTC.

This chain links TRBV7-9 with TRBJ2-7; 7 nucleotides line up with TRBD1. In germline, CDR1 is SEHNR, CDR2 FQNEAQ (reference sequence). V lost 5 bases, J lost 0 bases, and 4 bases stayed unmatched. CDR3 length: 14 amino acids. In nucleotides, the CDR3 is TGTGCCAGCAGCCCCCGGGACAGCTCCTACGAGCAGTACTTC. Its protein is CASSPRDSSYEQYF. The full variable domain, completed using reference TRBV7-9 and TRBJ2-7, is DTGVSQNPRHKITKRGQNVTFRCDPISEHNRLYWYRQTLGQGPEFLTYFQNEAQLEKSRLLSDRFSAERPKGSFSTLEIQRTEQGDSAMYLCASSPRDSSYEQYFGPGTRLTVT.

The gene calls are TRBV5-1 and TRBJ1-3, with D perhaps TRBD1 (5 bases). V lost 2 bases, J lost 0 bases, and 12 bases lay in between. Germline V gives CDR1 SGHRS, CDR2 YFSETQ. The CDR3 is 16 amino acids. The CDR3, as DNA: TGCGCCAGCAGCTTCGGCGGGGGGACCTCTGGAAACACCATATATTTT. Translating it yields CASSFGGGTSGNTIYF.

The chain is built from TRBV5-4 and TRBJ2-2; TRBD1 agrees at 9 bases. The CDR3 contains 17 residues. The V segment lost 3 bases and the J segment 0 bases; nucleotides outside the gene matches: 6. Germline lookup yields CDR1 SGHNT and CDR2 YYREEE (reference sequence). CDR3 DNA: TGTGCCAGCAGCTGGGGAGGACAGGGGACGAACACCGGGGAGCTGTTTTTT. It specifies CASSWGGQGTNTGELFF.

V usage is TRBV18 and J usage is TRBJ2-2, with 8 bases lining up with TRBD1. Germline CDR1 KGHSH, CDR2 LQKENI. This CDR3 has 16 amino acids. Trimming at V came to 3 bases and at J to 6 bases, leaving 9 bases not matched to a gene. CDR3: CASSPSTGARSGELFF. CDR3 in DNA: TGTGCCAGCTCACCCTCGACAGGGGCCCGTTCCGGGGAGCTGTTTTTT.

The CDR3 spells CASSLGCGGSPYEQYF. CDR3 bases: TGTGCCAGCAGCTTAGGGTGCGGAGGCAGCCCCTACGAGCAGTACTTC. The chain has TRBV7-3 and TRBJ2-7, with D tentatively TRBD2 (5 bases). The CDR3 is 16 residues long. V dropped 2 bases and J dropped 2 bases, with 16 bases sitting between them. The germline CDR1 and CDR2 sequences are SGHTA and FQGTGA.

The chain has TRBV19 and TRBJ1-5, with 9 bases that match TRBD1. The CDR3 covers 14 residues. From germline, CDR1 is LNHDA and CDR2 SQIVND (reference sequence). V lost 6 bases to trimming and J lost 3 bases; unmatched junction nucleotides: 3. DNA for the CDR3: TGTGCCAGTAGGAAACAGGGGGCCAATCAGCCCCAGCATTTT. Translated, it gives CASRKQGANQPQHF.

V is TRBV14 and J is TRBJ2-1, with D perhaps matching TRBD2 (6 bases). The CDR3 length is 13 residues. In germline, CDR1 is SGHDN, CDR2 FVKESK. The ends were cut back, 1 base at V and 11 bases at J, with 12 bases in the middle. The chain's CDR3 is CASSQVGSGQQFF. The CDR3 bases are TGTGCCAGCAGCCAAGTAGGAAGCGGGCAGCAGTTCTTC.

The chain has TRBV5-1 and TRBJ2-1; 11 nucleotides match TRBD1. The V segment lost 2 bases and the J segment 6 bases; nucleotides outside the gene matches: 7. The germline V gene has CDR1 SGHRS and CDR2 YFSETQ. There are 16 residues in the CDR3. CDR3 region: CASSLHLGTGGNEQFF. CDR3 nucleotide sequence: TGCGCCAGCAGCTTACACCTCGGGACAGGGGGCAATGAGCAGTTCTTC.

The chain joins TRBV4-1 to TRBJ1-5; D is perhaps TRBD1 (5 bases). Trimming pared 1 base from V and 6 bases from J, leaving 13 bases between. CDR1 MGHRA and CDR2 YSYEKL come from the germline V gene. The CDR3 runs to 15 residues. This CDR3 reads CASSQVGGAFQPQHF. For the CDR3, the DNA is TGCGCCAGCAGCCAAGTTGGTGGGGCTTTTCAGCCCCAGCATTTT.

There are a few counts of this clone. V is TRBV10-3 and J is TRBJ1-1; D perhaps matches TRBD1 (6 bases). This CDR3 is built from 17 residues. The V end lost 2 bases, the J end lost 4 bases, and 20 bases lay between the germline ends. Germline V gene lookup returns CDR1 ENHRY and CDR2 SYGVKD. The CDR3 bases are TGTGCCATCAGTGAGATGGGACACCTGAAGGGTAGCACTGAAGCTTTCTTT. Encoded protein: CAISEMGHLKGSTEAFF.

In its sample, this clone was seen a few times. The chain is built from TRBV15 and TRBJ1-1, with 9 bases aligning to TRBD1. CDR1 is LNHNV and CDR2 is YYDKDF in the germline V gene (reference sequence). The CDR3 extends over 16 amino acids. The junction had 8 bases not matched to a gene; V was cut back by 0 bases and J by 6 bases. The CDR3 region has the DNA TGTGCCACCAGCAGAGATTCCGGGACAGGGCGGGCTGAAGCTTTCTTT. It translates to CATSRDSGTGRAEAFF.

The J gene is TRBJ2-5, the V gene TRBV27; 11 bases match TRBD2. The germline V gene has CDR1 MNHEY and CDR2 SMNVEV (reference sequence). The CDR3 is 16 amino acids. Unmatched junction bases numbered 6, after V lost 2 bases and J lost 4 bases. The CDR3 loop reads CASSLTSGRRGETQYF. As DNA, the CDR3 is TGTGCCAGCAGTTTAACTAGCGGGAGAAGAGGAGAGACCCAGTACTTC.

The table lists this clone with a count of one. V is TRBV18 and J is TRBJ1-2; weak D call: TRBD1 (6 bases). The ends were cut back, 1 base at V and 3 bases at J, with 9 bases in the middle. The CDR3 covers 14 residues. Germline assignment: CDR1 KGHSH and CDR2 LQKENI. DNA of the CDR3: TGTGCCAGCTCACCACGACAGGTCGACTATGGCTACACCTTC. This codes for CASSPRQVDYGYTF.

The V and J genes are TRBV7-6 and TRBJ1-5, with 10 nucleotides matching TRBD1. CDR3 length equals 17 residues. J lost 6 bases, V lost 4 bases, and 12 bases had no gene match. Germline V gene data show CDR1 as SGHVS and CDR2 as FNYEAQ. CDR3 sequence (DNA): TGTGCCAGCAGCTCCCCCGGAGAGGGGACAGGGGCTCAGCCCCAGCATTTT. Its protein is CASSSPGEGTGAQPQHF.

The chain combines TRBV6-5 with TRBJ1-1; 11 nucleotides align to TRBD1. Unmatched junction bases numbered 4, after V lost 2 bases and J lost 8 bases. Germline CDR1 reads MNHEY; CDR2 reads SVGAGI. The CDR3 runs 14 residues. CDR3 DNA: TGTGCCAGCAGTTACAGGACAGGGGGCAGGGAAGCTTTCTTT. It specifies CASSYRTGGREAFF.

The chain couples TRBV28 to TRBJ2-7, with D possibly being TRBD1 (6 bases). The CDR3 is 15 residues long. The V gene lost 6 bases and the J gene lost 3 bases, with 18 bases spanning the gap. Per germline, CDR1 MDHEN and CDR2 SYDVKM. CDR3 sequence (DNA): TGTGCCAGCAGATGGGGTACAGGGCCCAGCTACGAGCAGTACTTC. Encoded protein: CASRWGTGPSYEQYF.

The CDR3 protein is CASSLMGAGTDTQYF. CDR3 DNA: TGTGCCAGCAGTTTAATGGGGGCTGGCACAGATACGCAGTATTTT. The genes are TRBV28 and TRBJ2-3, with D possibly TRBD1 on 6 matching bases. From germline, CDR1 is MDHEN and CDR2 SYDVKM. The CDR3 runs to 15 residues. Trimming shortened V by 2 bases and J by 1 base, and 10 bases separated the two germline ends.

This clone appeared a single time. The V call is TRBV27, the J call TRBJ2-1; 8 nucleotides match TRBD2. Germline V gives CDR1 MNHEY, CDR2 SMNVEV (reference sequence). With 6 bases clipped from V and 7 bases from J, the junction kept 11 bases outside the gene matches. The length of the CDR3 is 15 residues. The chain's CDR3 is CASRLSGAQTNEQFF. The CDR3 nucleotides are TGTGCCAGCAGGCTTAGCGGGGCCCAGACAAATGAGCAGTTCTTC.

The chain has TRBV27 and TRBJ2-1; 8 nucleotides match TRBD2. The germline V gene encodes CDR1 MNHEY and CDR2 SMNVEV (reference sequence). Unmatched junction bases numbered 8, after V lost 3 bases and J lost 4 bases. This CDR3 is 16 amino acids long. CDR3 DNA sequence: TGTGCCAGCAGTTTCTTCGTGACTAGCGTTTACAATGAGCAGTTCTTC. Its protein is CASSFFVTSVYNEQFF.

This clone was observed a few times. J is TRBJ1-1 and V is TRBV6-1; 8 bases line up with TRBD1. Per germline, CDR1 MNHNS and CDR2 SASEGT. Losses at the gene ends were 6 bases for V and 4 bases for J; bases not matched to a gene: 7. This CDR3 contains 14 residues. CDR3 bases: TGTGCCAGCAGCATGGACAGGGTGGTCACTGAAGCTTTCTTT. Its protein product is CASSMDRVVTEAFF.

The chain has TRBV5-1 and TRBJ2-1, with 9 bases matching TRBD1. V shed 5 bases, J shed 6 bases, and the junction held 6 bases outside the gene matches. The CDR3 has 14 amino acids. From germline, CDR1 is SGHRS and CDR2 YFSETQ. This chain's CDR3 is CASSRPGQGNEQFF. In DNA, the CDR3 is TGCGCCAGCAGTCGTCCGGGACAGGGCAATGAGCAGTTCTTC. The full variable domain, rest sourced from reference TRBV5-1 and TRBJ2-1, is KAGVTQTPRYLIKTRGQQVTLSCSPISGHRSVSWYQQTPGQGLQFLFEYFSETQRNKGNFPGRFSGRQFSNSRSEMNVSTLELGDSALYLCASSRPGQGNEQFFGPGTRLTVL.

The chain is built from TRBV5-6 and TRBJ2-3; the match to TRBD2 covers 8 bases. Germline CDR1 and CDR2: SGHDT and YYEEEE. The CDR3 loop spans 17 amino acids. Unmatched junction bases numbered 12, after V lost 0 bases and J lost 6 bases. The CDR3 coding sequence is TGTGCCAGCAGCTTGGTCATGGGCGCGGGAGGTGATGATACGCAGTATTTT. Translating it yields CASSLVMGAGGDDTQYF.

This chain joins TRBV5-6 and TRBJ1-2, with 9 nucleotides matching TRBD1. CDR1 is SGHDT, CDR2 YYEEEE, per germline. Trimming at V came to 0 bases and at J to 4 bases, leaving 13 bases not matched to a gene. The CDR3 runs 18 residues. CDR3 sequence (DNA): TGTGCCAGCAGCTTGGCACAGGGGGCTTATCTTCCCATCTATGGCTACACCTTC. Residues: CASSLAQGAYLPIYGYTF.